These T cell receptor beta chains were read from a single sample in a study of pediatric ulcerative colitis. TCRdb's copy holds only in-frame clones and misses some; the assay was immunoSEQ multiplex PCR. The table lists 35,000 to 45,000 clones, over 70% of them singletons. Material for sequencing was gut tissue. Receptors were obtained from a boy aged 5 to 17 with severe ulcerative colitis. Both conserved end residues are part of each CDR3.

v_gene	j_gene	CDR3aa
TRBV28	TRBJ1-5	CASSFIQGSNQPQHF
TRBV6-5	TRBJ1-2	CASSYSGQGYGYTF
TRBV5-1	TRBJ2-3	CASSPAGWGGLSRTDTQYF
TRBV5-6	TRBJ2-4	CASSLEGNIQYF
TRBV5-1	TRBJ2-1	CASSPIAGYNEQFF
TRBV7-9	TRBJ1-1	CASSLTGGTEAFF
TRBV15	TRBJ1-1	CATSRSLARAEAFF
TRBV5-1	TRBJ1-2	CASSLVGRPSYGYTF
TRBV11-3	TRBJ2-7	CASSLGEDYEQYF
TRBV6-5	TRBJ1-6	CASSSGTGNSPLHF
TRBV6-4	TRBJ1-2	CASSDSWAGFGGYTF
TRBV18	TRBJ2-7	CASSRGTQASYEQYF
TRBV2	TRBJ1-2	CASSARSSGSGYTF
TRBV19	TRBJ1-5	CASTPDSLQPQHF
TRBV5-6	TRBJ1-5	CASSLGEALMDQPQHF
TRBV9	TRBJ1-2	CASSVDSRGPGYTF
TRBV4-1	TRBJ2-7	CASSQTAGTGLYEQYF
TRBV5-1	TRBJ2-7	CASSLELIGNNYEQYF
TRBV10-3	TRBJ2-7	CAIRPGQGNEQYF
TRBV7-9	TRBJ1-2	CASSSEGHDGYTF
TRBV21-1	TRBJ1-1	CASSTPGYTEAFF
TRBV5-1	TRBJ2-5	CASSLAGGFQETQYF
TRBV25-1	TRBJ1-2	CASSDPGVSGYTF
TRBV5-1	TRBJ1-1	CASSITQPGTGNTFF
TRBV11-2	TRBJ1-1	CASSLDHTEAFF
TRBV15	TRBJ2-7	CATSSAPGHQYF
TRBV27	TRBJ2-1	CASSLGGANEQFF
TRBV6-4	TRBJ2-3	CASSRTGTDTQYF
TRBV6-5	TRBJ2-1	CASRGGLYNEQFF
TRBV19	TRBJ1-2	CASRSGGTNYGYTF
TRBV4-1	TRBJ2-5	CASSQDRGWETQYF
TRBV2	TRBJ2-1	CASSEQGSSYNEQFF
TRBV12-5	TRBJ1-2	CASGLPGTGSRLGGYTF
TRBV5-5	TRBJ2-3	CASSFFQGSDTQYF
TRBV18	TRBJ1-3	CASSPTSGTKVFSGNTIYF
TRBV6-1	TRBJ2-4	CASSEAWQNLAKNIQYF
TRBV19	TRBJ1-2	CASSPRLGVDGYTF
TRBV4-1	TRBJ2-7	CASSQPAGTGYVEQYF
TRBV6-1	TRBJ2-4	CASSAWTSPKNIQYF
TRBV30	TRBJ1-1	CAWRVSRGAPDTEAFF
TRBV5-1	TRBJ1-2	CASGTGTADGYTF
TRBV29-1	TRBJ1-1	CSVGSPNLRQGVNTEAFF
TRBV6-5	TRBJ2-3	CASCAGPYLTDTQYF
TRBV6-1	TRBJ1-5	CASTQGNQPQHF